This T cell receptor beta chain was observed in a study of OX40 agonist ivuxolimab in advanced cancers. Study summary: Eligibility rules accepted prior anti-PD-1, anti-PD-L1 or anti-CTLA-4 therapy, and around 38% had some.

Sequencing was performed with immunoSEQ multiplex PCR; in TCRdb, only in-frame clones are kept and a portion is missing. Altogether tens of thousands of clones are present, approximately 87% being singletons, with the ten largest covering 6.5% to 7.5%. V was pared by 0 bases and J by 3 bases, with 12 bases between. The CDR3 consists of 16 residues. The germline gives CDR1 MGHRA, CDR2 YSYEKL. The starting material was CD4+ or CD8+ T cells sorted from blood, obtained in a trial of the OX40 agonist ivuxolimab. This rearrangement joins TRBV4-1 to TRBJ2-1; D is undetermined. The source of this sequence is an adult with an advanced solid tumor such as melanoma, head and neck, liver or kidney cancer. This CDR3 reads CASSQDSSTYYNEQFF. DNA of the CDR3: TGCGCCAGCAGCCAAGATTCCTCTACGTACTACAATGAGCAGTTCTTC.